This TCR beta chain is drawn from a study of regulatory T cells in long-lasting Graves disease. Arm-PCR of CDR3 regions with iRepertoire HTBI primers generated TCR beta libraries. TCRdb processed the multiplex PCR reads anew with MiXCR; each CDR3 protein has one entry. The table lists a few hundred thousand distinct CDR3 sequences, roughly 21% of them singletons. On this clonotype itself: This may arise from a read error, as a much more abundant clone is one base away.

This sample's time point: persistent/refractory GD, antithyroid drugs over 5 years with positive TRAb. The TCR library was made from RNA that had been extracted from PBMCs in TRIzol. Germline lookup yields CDR1 MDHEN and CDR2 SYDVKM. The CDR3 spans 11 residues. V dropped 10 bases and J dropped 7 bases, with 13 bases sitting between them. The specimen comprised peripheral blood mononuclear cells (PBMCs), sampled when the disease was refractory, from a patient treated with antithyroid drugs. V gene TRBV28 combines with J gene TRBJ1-2; D is unclear. The TCR was taken from a female donor with Graves disease. Here the CDR3 reads CATSLGCGYTF. The CDR3 nucleotides are TGTGCCACCTCCTTGGGTTGTGGCTACACCTTC.